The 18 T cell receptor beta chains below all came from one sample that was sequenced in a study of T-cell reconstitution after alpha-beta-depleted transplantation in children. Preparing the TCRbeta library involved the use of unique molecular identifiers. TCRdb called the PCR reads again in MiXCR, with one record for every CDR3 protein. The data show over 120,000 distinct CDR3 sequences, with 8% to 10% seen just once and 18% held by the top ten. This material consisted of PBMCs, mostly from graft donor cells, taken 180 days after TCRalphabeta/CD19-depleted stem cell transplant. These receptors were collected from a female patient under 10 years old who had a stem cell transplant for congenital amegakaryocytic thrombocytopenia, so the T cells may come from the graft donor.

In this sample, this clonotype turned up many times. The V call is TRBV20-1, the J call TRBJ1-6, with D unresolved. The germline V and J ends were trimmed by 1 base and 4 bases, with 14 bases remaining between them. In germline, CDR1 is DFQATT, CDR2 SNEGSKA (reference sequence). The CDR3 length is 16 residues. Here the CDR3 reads CSARGIPPIYNSPLHF. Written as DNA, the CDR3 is TGCAGTGCTAGAGGGATCCCACCTATTTATAATTCACCCCTCCACTTT.

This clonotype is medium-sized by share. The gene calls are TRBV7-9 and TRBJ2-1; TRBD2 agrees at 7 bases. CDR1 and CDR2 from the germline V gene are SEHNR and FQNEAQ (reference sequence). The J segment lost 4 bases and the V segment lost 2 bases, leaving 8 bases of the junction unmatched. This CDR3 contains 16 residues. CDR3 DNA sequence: TGTGCCAGCAGCTTATTGCTAGCGGAGAGTTACAATGAGCAGTTCTTC. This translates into CASSLLLAESYNEQFF.

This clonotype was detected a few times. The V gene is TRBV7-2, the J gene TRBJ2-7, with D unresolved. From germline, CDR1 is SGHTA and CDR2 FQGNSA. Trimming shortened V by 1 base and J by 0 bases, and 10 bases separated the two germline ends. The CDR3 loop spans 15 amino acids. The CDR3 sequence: CASSLVPASSYEQYF. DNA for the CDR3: TGTGCCAGCAGCTTAGTCCCAGCGTCCTCCTACGAGCAGTACTTC.

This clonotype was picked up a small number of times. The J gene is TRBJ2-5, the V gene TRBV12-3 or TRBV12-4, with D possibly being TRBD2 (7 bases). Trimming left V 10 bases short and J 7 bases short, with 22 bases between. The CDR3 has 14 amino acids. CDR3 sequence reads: CATSGGGSIRTQYF. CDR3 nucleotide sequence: TGTGCCACCTCTGGGGGCGGGAGCATCAGGACCCAGTACTTC.

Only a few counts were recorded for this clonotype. The chain's CDR3 is CASSTPGSEAFNEQFF. CDR3 bases: TGTGCCAGTAGTACACCCGGGTCGGAAGCCTTCAATGAGCAGTTCTTC. The chain recombines TRBV19 with TRBJ2-1; D not resolved. CDR1 and CDR2 from the germline V gene are LNHDA and SQIVND (reference sequence). The CDR3 has 16 residues. Trimming took 4 bases from V and 6 from J, leaving 19 bases between them.

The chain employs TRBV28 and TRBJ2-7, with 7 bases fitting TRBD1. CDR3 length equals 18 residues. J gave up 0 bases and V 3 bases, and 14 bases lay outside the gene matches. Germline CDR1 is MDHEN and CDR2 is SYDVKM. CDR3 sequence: CASSFSFSGTEPSYEQYF. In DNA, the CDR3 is TGTGCCAGCAGTTTCTCTTTTTCCGGGACAGAGCCCTCCTACGAGCAGTACTTC.

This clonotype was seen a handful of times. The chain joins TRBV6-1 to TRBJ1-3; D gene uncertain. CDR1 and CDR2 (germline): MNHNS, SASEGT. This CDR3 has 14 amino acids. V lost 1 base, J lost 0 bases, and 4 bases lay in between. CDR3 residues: CASSEGYSGNTIYF. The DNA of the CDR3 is TGTGCCAGCAGTGAAGGTTACTCTGGAAACACCATATATTTT.

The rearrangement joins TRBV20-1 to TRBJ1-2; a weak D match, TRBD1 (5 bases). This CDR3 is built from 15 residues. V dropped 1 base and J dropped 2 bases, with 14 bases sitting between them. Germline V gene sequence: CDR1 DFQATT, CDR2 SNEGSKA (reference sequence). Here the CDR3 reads CSARVRQGLNYGYTF. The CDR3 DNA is TGCAGTGCTAGAGTTCGGCAGGGCCTAAACTATGGCTACACCTTC.

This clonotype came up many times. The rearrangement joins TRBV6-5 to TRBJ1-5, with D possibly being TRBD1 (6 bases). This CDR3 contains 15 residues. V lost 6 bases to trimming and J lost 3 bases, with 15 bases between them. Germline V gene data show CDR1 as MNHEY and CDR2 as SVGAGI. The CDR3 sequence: CASRLQGGTNQPQHF. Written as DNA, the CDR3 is TGTGCCAGCAGACTACAGGGAGGCACCAATCAGCCCCAGCATTTT.

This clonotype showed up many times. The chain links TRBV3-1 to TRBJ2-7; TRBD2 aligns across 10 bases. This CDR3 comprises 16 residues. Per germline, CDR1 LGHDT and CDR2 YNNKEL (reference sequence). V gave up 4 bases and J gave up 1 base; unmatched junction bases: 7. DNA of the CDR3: TGTGCCAGCAGCCCCCATAGCGGGGGGCCTTCCTACGAGCAGTACTTC. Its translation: CASSPHSGGPSYEQYF.

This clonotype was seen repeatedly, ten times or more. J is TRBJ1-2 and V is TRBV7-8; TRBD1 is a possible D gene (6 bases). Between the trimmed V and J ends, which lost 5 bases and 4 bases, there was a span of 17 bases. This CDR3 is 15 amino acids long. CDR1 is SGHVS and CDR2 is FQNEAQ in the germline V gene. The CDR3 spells CASSTGWAGAYGYTF. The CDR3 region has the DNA TGTGCCAGCAGCACTGGCTGGGCAGGGGCCTATGGCTACACCTTC. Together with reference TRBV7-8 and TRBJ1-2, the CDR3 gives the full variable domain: GAGVSQSPRYKVAKRGQDVALRCDPISGHVSLFWYQQALGQGPEFLTYFQNEAQLDKSGLPSDRFFAERPEGSVSTLKIQRTQQEDSAVYLCASSTGWAGAYGYTFGSGTRLTVV.

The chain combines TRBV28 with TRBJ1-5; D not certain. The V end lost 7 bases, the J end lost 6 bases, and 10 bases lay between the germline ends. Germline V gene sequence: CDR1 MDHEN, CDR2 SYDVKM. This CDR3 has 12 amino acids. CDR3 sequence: CASTEGVQPQHF. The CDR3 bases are TGTGCCAGCACCGAGGGCGTTCAGCCCCAGCATTTT.

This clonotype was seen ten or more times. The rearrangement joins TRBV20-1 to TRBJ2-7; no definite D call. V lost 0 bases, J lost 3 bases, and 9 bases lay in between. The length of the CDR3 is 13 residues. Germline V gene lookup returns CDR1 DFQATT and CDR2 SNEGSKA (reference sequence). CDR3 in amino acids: CSARDRSNYEQYF. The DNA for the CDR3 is TGCAGTGCTAGAGATCGCTCTAACTACGAGCAGTACTTC.

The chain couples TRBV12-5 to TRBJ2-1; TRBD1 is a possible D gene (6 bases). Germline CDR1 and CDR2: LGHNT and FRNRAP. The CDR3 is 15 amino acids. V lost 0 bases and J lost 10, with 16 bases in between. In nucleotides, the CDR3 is TGTGCTAGTGGTTTGGTAAGGGGGAGACGCTTCGAGCAGTTCTTC. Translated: CASGLVRGRRFEQFF.

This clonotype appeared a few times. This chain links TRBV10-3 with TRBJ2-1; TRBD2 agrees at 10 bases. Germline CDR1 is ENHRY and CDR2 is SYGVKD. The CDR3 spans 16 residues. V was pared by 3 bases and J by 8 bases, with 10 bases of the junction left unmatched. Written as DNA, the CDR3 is TGTGCCATCAGTGACTGGACTAGCGGAGAGGGGGATGAGCAGTTCTTC. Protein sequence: CAISDWTSGEGDEQFF.

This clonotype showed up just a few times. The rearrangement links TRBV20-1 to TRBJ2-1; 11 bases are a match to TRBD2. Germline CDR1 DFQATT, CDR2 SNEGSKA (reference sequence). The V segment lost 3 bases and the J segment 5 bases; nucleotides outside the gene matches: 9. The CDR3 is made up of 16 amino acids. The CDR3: CSASPLLAGDHNEQFF. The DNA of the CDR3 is TGCAGTGCTAGCCCCCTACTAGCGGGAGACCACAATGAGCAGTTCTTC.

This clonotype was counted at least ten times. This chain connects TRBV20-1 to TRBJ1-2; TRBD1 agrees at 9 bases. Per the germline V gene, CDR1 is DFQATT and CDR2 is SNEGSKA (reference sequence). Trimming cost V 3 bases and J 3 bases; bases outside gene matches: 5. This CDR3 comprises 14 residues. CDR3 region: CSARGTGFDYGYTF. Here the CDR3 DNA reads TGCAGTGCTAGGGGGACAGGGTTTGACTATGGCTACACCTTC.

Here the CDR3 DNA reads TGTGCCACCAGCAGGGTTCTAGCGGGAGTTTCCCACGAGCAGTACTTC. Its translation: CATSRVLAGVSHEQYF. The chain links TRBV15 to TRBJ2-7; 10 positions agree with TRBD2. The CDR3 loop spans 16 amino acids. Germline CDR1 and CDR2: LNHNV and YYDKDF (reference sequence). J gave up 5 bases and V 3 bases, and 10 bases lay outside the gene matches.